This TCR beta chain was sequenced in a study of blood T cell repertoires in COVID-19. CDR3 length: 16 amino acids. Germline V lookup: CDR1 MDHEN, CDR2 SYDVKM. The V gene end was trimmed by 5 bases and the J gene end by 11 bases; junction bases not matched to a gene: 18. The protocol was immunoSEQ multiplex PCR, while the TCRdb copy is restricted to in-frame clones and leaves out a portion. Counted here are about 180,000 clones, roughly 86% occurring once; the ten biggest clones make up roughly 2.9%. This clone occurred once. This TCR derives from a woman younger than 45 with active or convalescent COVID-19. The V call is TRBV28, the J call TRBJ1-5, with 7 bases matching TRBD1. Sequencing was done on a sample of peripheral blood. The CDR3 region has the DNA TGTGCCAGCAGTGGACAACTGAAGGGGGCTAGACAGACCCAGCATTTT. It codes for CASSGQLKGARQTQHF. Full variable domain (outside the CDR3, taken from reference TRBV28 and TRBJ1-5): DVKVTQSSRYLVKRTGEKVFLECVQDMDHENMFWYRQDPGLGLRLIYFSYDVKMKEKGDIPEGYSVSREKKERFSLILESASTNQTSMYLCASSGQLKGARQTQHFGDGTRLSIL.